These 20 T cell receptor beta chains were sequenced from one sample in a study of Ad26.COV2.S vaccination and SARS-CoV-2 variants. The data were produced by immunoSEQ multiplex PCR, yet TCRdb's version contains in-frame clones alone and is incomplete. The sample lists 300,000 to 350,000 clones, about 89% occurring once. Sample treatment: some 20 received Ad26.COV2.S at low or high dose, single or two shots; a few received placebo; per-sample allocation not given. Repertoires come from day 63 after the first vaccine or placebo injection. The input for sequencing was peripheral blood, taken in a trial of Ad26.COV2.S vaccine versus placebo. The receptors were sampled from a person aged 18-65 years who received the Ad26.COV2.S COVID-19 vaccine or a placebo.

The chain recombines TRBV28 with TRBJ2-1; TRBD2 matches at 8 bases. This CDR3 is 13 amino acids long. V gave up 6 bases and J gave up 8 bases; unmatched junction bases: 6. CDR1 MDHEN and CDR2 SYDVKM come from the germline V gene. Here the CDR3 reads CASSPAGGDEQFF. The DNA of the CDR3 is TGTGCCAGCAGCCCCGCGGGGGGTGATGAGCAGTTCTTC.

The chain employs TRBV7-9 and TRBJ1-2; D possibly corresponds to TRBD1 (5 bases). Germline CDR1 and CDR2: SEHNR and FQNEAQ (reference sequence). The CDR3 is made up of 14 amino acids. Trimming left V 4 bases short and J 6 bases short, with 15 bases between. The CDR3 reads CASSSQGFQDGYTF. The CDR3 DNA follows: TGTGCCAGCAGCTCCCAGGGTTTTCAGGATGGCTACACCTTC.

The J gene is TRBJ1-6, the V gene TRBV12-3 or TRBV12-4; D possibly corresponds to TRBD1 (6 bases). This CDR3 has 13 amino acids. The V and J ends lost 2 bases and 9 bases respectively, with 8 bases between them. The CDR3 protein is CASSLTGRSPLHF. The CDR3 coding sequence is TGTGCCAGCAGTTTAACAGGGCGTTCACCCCTCCACTTT.

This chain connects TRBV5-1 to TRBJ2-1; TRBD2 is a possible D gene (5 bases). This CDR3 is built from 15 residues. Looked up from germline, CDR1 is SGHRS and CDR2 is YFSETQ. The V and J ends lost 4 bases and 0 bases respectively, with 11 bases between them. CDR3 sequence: CASSPQGSSYNEQFF. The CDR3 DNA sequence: TGCGCCAGCAGCCCCCAAGGGAGCTCCTACAATGAGCAGTTCTTC.

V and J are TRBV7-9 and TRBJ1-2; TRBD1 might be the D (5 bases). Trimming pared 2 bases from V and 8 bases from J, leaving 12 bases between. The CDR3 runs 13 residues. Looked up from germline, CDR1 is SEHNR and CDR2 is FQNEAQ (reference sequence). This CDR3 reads CASSLSEGSGYTF. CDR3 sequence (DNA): TGTGCCAGCAGCTTAAGTGAGGGGAGCGGCTACACCTTC.

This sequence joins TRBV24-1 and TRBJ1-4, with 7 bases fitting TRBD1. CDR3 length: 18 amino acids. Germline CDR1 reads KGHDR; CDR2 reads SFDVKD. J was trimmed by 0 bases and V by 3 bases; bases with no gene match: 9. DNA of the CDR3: TGTGCCACCAGTGATCCCATTCGTACAGGGGCAACTAATGAAAAACTGTTTTTT. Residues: CATSDPIRTGATNEKLFF.

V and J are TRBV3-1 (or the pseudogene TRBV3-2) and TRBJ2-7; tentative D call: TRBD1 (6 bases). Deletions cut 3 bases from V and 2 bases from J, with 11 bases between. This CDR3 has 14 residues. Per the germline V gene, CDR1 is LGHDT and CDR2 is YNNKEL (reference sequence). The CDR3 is CASSQPGHTYEQYF. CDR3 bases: TGTGCCAGCAGCCAGCCGGGACACACCTACGAGCAGTACTTC.

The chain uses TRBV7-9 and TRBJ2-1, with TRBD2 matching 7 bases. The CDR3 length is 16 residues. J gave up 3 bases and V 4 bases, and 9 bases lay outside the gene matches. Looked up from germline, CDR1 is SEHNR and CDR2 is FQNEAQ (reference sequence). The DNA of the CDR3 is TGTGCCAGCAGCTGGGGGACTACGACCCACTACAATGAGCAGTTCTTC. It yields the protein CASSWGTTTHYNEQFF.

CDR3 in amino acids: CASSEYRTTYEQYF. In nucleotides, the CDR3 is TGTGCCAGCAGTGAGTACAGGACAACCTACGAGCAGTACTTC. V gene TRBV6-1 combines with J gene TRBJ2-7; tentatively, D is TRBD1 (5 bases). Looked up from germline, CDR1 is MNHNS and CDR2 is SASEGT. V lost 3 bases to trimming and J lost 2 bases, with 11 bases between them. CDR3 length: 14 amino acids.

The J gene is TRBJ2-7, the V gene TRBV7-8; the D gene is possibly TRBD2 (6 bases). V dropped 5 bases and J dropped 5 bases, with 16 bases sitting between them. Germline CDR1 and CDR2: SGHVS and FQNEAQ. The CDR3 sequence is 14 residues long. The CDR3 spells CASSPHGGLNEQYF. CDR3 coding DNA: TGTGCCAGCAGCCCCCACGGGGGTCTAAACGAGCAGTACTTC.

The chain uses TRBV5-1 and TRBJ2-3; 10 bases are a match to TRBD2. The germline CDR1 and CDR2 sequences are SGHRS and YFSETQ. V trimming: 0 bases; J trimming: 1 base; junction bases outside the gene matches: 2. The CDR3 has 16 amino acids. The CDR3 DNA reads TGCGCCAGCAGCTTGGCTAGCGGGAGTCGCACAGATACGCAGTATTTT. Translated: CASSLASGSRTDTQYF.

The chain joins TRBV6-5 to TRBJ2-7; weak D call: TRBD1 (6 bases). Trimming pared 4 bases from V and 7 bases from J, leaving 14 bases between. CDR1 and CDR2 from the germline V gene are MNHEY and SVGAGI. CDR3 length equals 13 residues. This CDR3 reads CASSSIDGTEQYF. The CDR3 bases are TGTGCCAGCAGTTCCATCGACGGGACAGAGCAGTACTTC.

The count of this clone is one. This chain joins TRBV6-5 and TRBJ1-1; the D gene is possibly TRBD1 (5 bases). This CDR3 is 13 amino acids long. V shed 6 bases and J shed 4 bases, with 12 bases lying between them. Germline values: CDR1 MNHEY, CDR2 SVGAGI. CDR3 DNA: TGTGCCAGCAGCCCCAGGGTGGGCACTGAAGCTTTCTTT. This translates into CASSPRVGTEAFF.

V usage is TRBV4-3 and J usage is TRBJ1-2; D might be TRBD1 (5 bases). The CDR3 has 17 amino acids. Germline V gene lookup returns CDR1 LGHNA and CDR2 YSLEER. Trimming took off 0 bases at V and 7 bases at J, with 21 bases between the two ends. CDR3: CASSQDQGTAGRSGYTF. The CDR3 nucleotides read TGCGCCAGCAGCCAAGATCAGGGAACTGCAGGCCGGAGTGGCTACACCTTC.

The CDR3 protein is CASRNQETQYF. The CDR3 DNA reads TGTGCCAGCAGGAACCAAGAGACCCAGTACTTC. The chain has TRBV7-2 and TRBJ2-5; D unclear. The CDR3 totals 11 residues. CDR1 is SGHTA, CDR2 FQGNSA, per germline. Deletions cut 6 bases from V and 0 bases from J, with 2 bases between.

CDR3 nucleotides: TGTGCCAGCAGCCAACACAGGGGAAGTAGCAATCAGCCCCAGCATTTT. It yields the protein CASSQHRGSSNQPQHF. The rearrangement joins TRBV14 to TRBJ1-5, with 7 bases aligning to TRBD1. The V segment lost 2 bases and the J segment 0 bases; nucleotides outside the gene matches: 4. The CDR3 extends over 16 amino acids. Germline V CDR1 and CDR2: SGHDN, FVKESK.

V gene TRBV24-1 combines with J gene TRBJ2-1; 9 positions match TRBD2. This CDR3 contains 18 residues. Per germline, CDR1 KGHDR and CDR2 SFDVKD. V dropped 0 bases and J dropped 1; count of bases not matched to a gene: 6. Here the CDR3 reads CATSDLRVAGVSYNEQFF. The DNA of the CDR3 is TGTGCCACCAGTGATTTGCGGGTAGCGGGAGTGTCCTACAATGAGCAGTTCTTC.

CDR3 residues: CSVERGRNTEAFF. CDR3 sequence (DNA): TGCAGCGTAGAGAGGGGGAGGAACACTGAAGCTTTCTTT. The J gene is TRBJ1-1, the V gene TRBV29-1, with D maybe TRBD1 (6 bases). This CDR3 region has 13 residues. Looked up from germline, CDR1 is SQVTM and CDR2 is ANQGSEA. Trimming removed 6 bases from V and 1 base from J, with 12 bases in between.

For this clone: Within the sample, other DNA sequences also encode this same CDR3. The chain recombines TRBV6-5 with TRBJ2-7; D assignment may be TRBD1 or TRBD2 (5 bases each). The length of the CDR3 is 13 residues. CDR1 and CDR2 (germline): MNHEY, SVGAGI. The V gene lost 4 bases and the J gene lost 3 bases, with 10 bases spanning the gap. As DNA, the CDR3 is TGTGCCAGCAGTTTGGCAGGGAGCTACGAGCAGTACTTC. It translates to CASSLAGSYEQYF.

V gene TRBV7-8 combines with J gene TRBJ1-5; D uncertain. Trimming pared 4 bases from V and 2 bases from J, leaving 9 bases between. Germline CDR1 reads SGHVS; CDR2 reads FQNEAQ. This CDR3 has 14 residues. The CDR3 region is CASSSYDRNQPQHF. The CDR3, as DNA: TGTGCCAGCAGCTCGTATGACCGCAATCAGCCCCAGCATTTT.